There are many counts of the clone carrying this TCR beta chain. The antigen remains unidentified. This record belongs to a study of T cells in Graves' hyperthyroidism and ophthalmopathy. Amplification targeted TCR beta CDR3 regions from RNA transcripts. First-round RT-PCR with HTBI primers amplified the TCR CDR3 region. Using its own MiXCR run on the multiplex PCR reads, TCRdb lists one record per CDR3 protein. The sample holds roughly 500,000 distinct CDR3 sequences, 35% to 50% seen once. The diagnostic basis comprised clinical symptoms, serum thyroxine and TRAb, thyroid ultrasound and orbital computed tomography. Notes on the study in general: A median approximately 6.5 months before onset, the model predicted ophthalmopathy.

The germline CDR1 and CDR2 sequences are DFQATT and SNEGSKA (reference sequence). The CDR3 totals 15 residues. The V end was cut by 1 base, the J end by 4 bases, with 14 bases between. This clonotype was obtained from an adult woman with Graves' disease, either hyperthyroidism or ophthalmopathy (not recorded which). Sequences were obtained from peripheral blood or thyroid tissue (not recorded which). This chain uses TRBV20-1 with TRBJ1-5; D might be TRBD1 (5 bases). CDR3 residues: CSARGGSDRNQPQHF. CDR3 in DNA: TGCAGTGCTAGAGGGGGCAGTGATCGTAATCAGCCCCAGCATTTT.